This T cell receptor (beta chain) was observed in a study of shared clonotypes between healthy human individuals. General study points: Sequencing depth was a factor that was expected to affect clonotype sharing among donors. On the whole, naive subsets had larger estimated richness than memory subsets had.

Remarks on this clone: The target antigen is unknown.

CD8 cells regarded as naive lacked CD45RO, were positively chosen for CCR7, and omitted terminally differentiated effector memory CD45RA+ cells. Donors included only healthy HIV-negative adults lacking recent acute infections or vaccinations. The V gene's germline CDR1 is MGHRA and CDR2 YSYEKL. This CDR3 is built from 12 residues. V lost 3 bases, J lost 11 bases, and 13 bases lay in between. Data came from immunoSEQ multiplex PCR; TCRdb stores just in-frame clones and leaves some out. The repertoire holds about 2.1 million clones, with approximately 92% as singletons. The source of this sequence is a man in his late teens or twenties in good health. Some clones in this sample may be carry-over from other donors' samples. The sample consisted of naive CD8+ T cells from PBMCs. V is TRBV4-1 and J is TRBJ1-1; D unclear. DNA for the CDR3: TGCGCCAGCAGCCACGAACCAGGTGGGGCTTTCTTT. This codes for CASSHEPGGAFF.